Listed below are T cell receptor beta chains from one sample, sequenced in a study of shared clonotypes between healthy human individuals. Assay used: immunoSEQ multiplex PCR; TCRdb lists only in-frame clones, some missing. Of about 2 million clones listed, about 95% were seen once; the top ten hold around 1.1%. The specimen was naive CD8+ T cells sorted from blood. The source is a man between 18 and 35 years old in good health. CDR3s include the opening cysteine and the closing phenylalanine or tryptophan. Fields, in order: V gene, D gene, clone size, J gene, CDR3 DNA, CDR3 protein. The D gene is left open where the match is weak. Rows give clone size only sometimes, using once, few, many, or a class for an expanded clone.

TRBV7-9	.	.	TRBJ2-7	TGTGCCAGCGCCCCTTCATCGTCTGCCTACTACGAGCAGTACTTC	CASAPSSSAYYEQYF
TRBV4-1	.	.	TRBJ2-1	TGCGCCAGCAGCCACCAGGGGTCCCCATCCGGGGCCCTCAAGAGCTCCTACAATGAGCAGTTCTTC	CASSHQGSPSGALKSSYNEQFF
TRBV27	TRBD1	.	TRBJ2-7	TGTGCCAGCAGTTCGTACAGGGGCGGAAGCTCCTACGAGCAGTACTTC	CASSSYRGGSSYEQYF
TRBV7-9	TRBD2	.	TRBJ2-7	TGTGCCAGCAGCTTTACAATAGCGGGAGGCTCCTACGAGCAGTACTTC	CASSFTIAGGSYEQYF
TRBV6-5	TRBD1	.	TRBJ1-1	TGTGCCAGCAGCAAAGATAGGGACAGGGGTTCTGAAGCTTTCTTT	CASSKDRDRGSEAFF
TRBV9	.	once	TRBJ1-2	TGTGCCAGCAGCGTGGGAGAGGGGGGTGGCTACACCTTC	CASSVGEGGGYTF
TRBV9	.	.	TRBJ2-1	TGTGCCAGCAGCGTCCGGGACGGCTCCTACAATGAGCAGTTCTTC	CASSVRDGSYNEQFF
TRBV5-1	TRBD1	few	TRBJ2-7	TGCGCCAGCAGCACCGGACAGGGGCCGGGGGAGCAGTACTTC	CASSTGQGPGEQYF
TRBV7-6	.	.	TRBJ1-5	TGTGCCAGCAGCTGGGGGATGGATCAGCCCCAGCATTTT	CASSWGMDQPQHF
TRBV25-1	.	.	TRBJ2-5	TGTGCCAGCAGTGAATTTCTAGGGGAGGACCAAGAGACCCAGTACTTC	CASSEFLGEDQETQYF
TRBV30	TRBD2	.	TRBJ2-2	TGTGCCTGGAGTGCCGGGACTATAAACACCGGGGAGCTGTTTTTT	CAWSAGTINTGELFF
TRBV27	.	.	TRBJ2-2	TGTGCCAGTCAGGCCCTACCACTTCCCGGGGAGCTGTTTTTT	CASQALPLPGELFF
TRBV27	.	.	TRBJ2-5	TGTGCCAGCAGTTCAGCAGGGGCTGGGGGAGTTGAGACCCAGTACTTC	CASSSAGAGGVETQYF
TRBV14	TRBD1	.	TRBJ2-1	TGTGCCAGCAGCCACCGGGACAGATACTCGGGCGAGCAGTTCTTC	CASSHRDRYSGEQFF
TRBV9	TRBD1	.	TRBJ2-7	TGTGCCAGCAGCGTGGAAGCGGGACAGGGATCTGACGAGCAGTACTTC	CASSVEAGQGSDEQYF
TRBV27	TRBD1	.	TRBJ2-7	TGTGCCAGCAGTTTAGGAGGGGGACAGGGGGGCGAGCAGTACTTC	CASSLGGGQGGEQYF
TRBV7-9	TRBD1	.	TRBJ1-3	TGTGCCAGCAGCTTAGCCTTTTCCCAGGGGGCTAGCTCCGGAAACACCATATATTTT	CASSLAFSQGASSGNTIYF
TRBV5-6	TRBD2	.	TRBJ2-7	TGTGCCAGCTCGTTGGCGGGAGGCTTCTACGAGCAGTACTTC	CASSLAGGFYEQYF
TRBV5-1	TRBD2	.	TRBJ2-7	TGCGCCAGCAGCTTAAGCGGGGTGAGCTCCTACGAGCAGTACTTC	CASSLSGVSSYEQYF
TRBV13	TRBD2	once	TRBJ2-3	TGTGCCAGCAGCTTAAGCCTAGCGGACCCTAGCACAGATACGCAGTATTTT	CASSLSLADPSTDTQYF
TRBV15	.	.	TRBJ1-2	TGTGCCACCAGCAGAGCGGGTTGGGCCAGGGAGGATCCCCACTATGGCTACACCTTC	CATSRAGWAREDPHYGYTF
TRBV7-9	.	once	TRBJ1-1	TGTGCCAGCAGCTTACACCTACTTGGGGGCATGGGAACTGAAGCTTTCTTT	CASSLHLLGGMGTEAFF
TRBV28	.	.	TRBJ2-3	TGTGCCAGCCTTCTCGGGACGCCTAGCACAGATACGCAGTATTTT	CASLLGTPSTDTQYF
TRBV11-2	TRBD2	once	TRBJ2-7	TGTGCCAGCAGCTCAGAACTAGCGGCATCCTACGAGCAGTACTTC	CASSSELAASYEQYF
TRBV9	TRBD1	.	TRBJ2-5	TGTGCCAGCAACGGACAGGGAACAGGTCAAGAGACCCAGTACTTC	CASNGQGTGQETQYF
TRBV28	.	.	TRBJ2-2	TGTGCCAGCAGTTTACGGGTAGGGACCGGGGAGCTGTTTTTT	CASSLRVGTGELFF
TRBV28	.	.	TRBJ2-3	TGTGCCAGCAGTGGTGTGCTCCGAGAAGACACAGATACGCAGTATTTT	CASSGVLREDTDTQYF
TRBV30	TRBD2	few	TRBJ2-3	TGTGCCTGGAGTTCTAGCGGGAGGGGAGATACGCAGTATTTT	CAWSSSGRGDTQYF
TRBV29-1	.	.	TRBJ2-7	TGCAGCGTTTATGACGGTCTGGAGCAGTACTTC	CSVYDGLEQYF
TRBV29-1	TRBD1	.	TRBJ1-2	TGCAGCGCCGGGGACAGGGGGTACGGCTACACCTTC	CSAGDRGYGYTF
TRBV19	TRBD2	.	TRBJ2-7	TGTGCCAGTAGCAACTCTGGGACTAGCGGCTTCCCCTACGAGCAGTACTTC	CASSNSGTSGFPYEQYF
TRBV9	.	.	TRBJ2-7	TGTGCCAGCAGCGTAGTGGGGGTTGAGCAGTACTTC	CASSVVGVEQYF